This entry lists 14 T cell receptor beta chains sequenced from one sample in a study of human T cells and chemical hapten exposure (dated by TCRdb to the early 2020s). The sample's time point label is to be understood as: pre-sensitization, week 0. Interpreted using the paper, the treatment or condition label stands for: therapeutic diphenylcyclopropenone sensitization with weekly scalp DPC. The method behind the library was RACE. Sequenced on a NextSeq 500. In-frame beta chains were kept once TCRdb had trimmed the public reads at Q25 with fastp and called clones with MiXCR. Rows with one shared CDR3 protein collapse into an entry with the most common genes and DNA. The sample records about 250,000 distinct CDR3 sequences, 7.5% to 9% of which are singletons. The top ten hold more than 0.95% of the sample. The specimen was whole blood, collected in connection with sensitization to the hapten diphenylcyclopropenone (DPC). The receptors here all came from a man younger than 35 with alopecia areata. Some clones in this sample may be carry-over from other donors' samples.

This clonotype was observed at least ten times. This rearrangement joins TRBV29-1 to TRBJ1-2, with TRBD1 matching over 8 bases. V lost 8 bases to trimming and J lost 4 bases; unmatched junction nucleotides: 6. The CDR3 contains 12 residues. The germline V gene encodes CDR1 SQVTM and CDR2 ANQGSEA. The CDR3 bases are TGCAGCTCATCCACAGGGGGCTATGGCTACACCTTC. This encodes CSSSTGGYGYTF.

This clonotype has just a few counts. This chain links TRBV11-2 with TRBJ2-3, with D possibly matching TRBD2 (5 bases). CDR3 length: 17 amino acids. Per germline, CDR1 SGHAT and CDR2 FQNNGV. Trimming removed 2 bases from V and 2 bases from J, with 17 bases in between. CDR3 nucleotide sequence: TGTGCCAGCAGCTTATTGGGTTTCGGGGTTTCCACAGATACGCAGTATTTT. Its protein is CASSLLGFGVSTDTQYF.

This clonotype was found a few times. V is TRBV4-3 and J is TRBJ2-3; possible D gene TRBD2, 6 bases. The CDR3 covers 16 residues. Germline assignment: CDR1 LGHNA and CDR2 YSLEER. The V and J ends lost 0 bases and 0 bases respectively, with 10 bases between them. CDR3: CASSQDGGTSTDTQYF. The CDR3 nucleotides read TGCGCCAGCAGCCAAGATGGGGGGACTAGCACAGATACGCAGTATTTT.

This clonotype was seen more than once but under ten times. The chain employs TRBV28 and TRBJ2-7, with 7 bases matching TRBD2. Germline V CDR1 and CDR2: MDHEN, SYDVKM. Trimming at V came to 5 bases and at J to 12 bases, leaving 4 bases not matched to a gene. The CDR3 spans 10 residues. CDR3: CASSSGVWYF. The CDR3 bases are TGTGCCAGCAGTAGCGGGGTCTGGTACTTC.

CDR3 nucleotide sequence: TGTGCCAGCAGTATCCCAGGGAGGGCAGGCCCTGAAGCTTTCTTT. Its protein product is CASSIPGRAGPEAFF. This chain uses TRBV28 with TRBJ1-1; weak D call: TRBD1 (5 bases). This CDR3 has 15 amino acids. CDR1 and CDR2 (germline): MDHEN, SYDVKM. Trimming shortened V by 5 bases and J by 6 bases, and 19 bases separated the two germline ends.

This clonotype was counted between two and nine times. V usage is TRBV7-9 and J usage is TRBJ2-2; D unresolved. Germline V gene lookup returns CDR1 SEHNR and CDR2 FQNEAQ (reference sequence). This CDR3 is 14 amino acids long. Trimming took off 1 base at V and 6 bases at J, with 9 bases between the two ends. CDR3 loop: CASSLGEYPGELFF. CDR3 nucleotide sequence: TGTGCCAGCAGCTTAGGTGAATACCCCGGGGAGCTGTTTTTT.

The table lists this clonotype with a few counts. This chain connects TRBV28 to TRBJ1-2, with D perhaps TRBD1 (6 bases). Trimming stripped 4 bases from V and 2 bases from J, with 14 bases between. The CDR3 loop spans 15 amino acids. Germline V gives CDR1 MDHEN, CDR2 SYDVKM. The CDR3 nucleotides are TGTGCCAGCAGTTCCCCGGACAGAATAAACTATGGCTACACCTTC. Residues: CASSSPDRINYGYTF.

This chain connects TRBV6-2 or TRBV6-3 to TRBJ2-7, with no clear D. Germline CDR1 reads MNHEY; CDR2 reads SVGEGT. Trimming removed 2 bases at V and 6 bases at J, with 14 bases between. There are 14 residues in the CDR3. The CDR3 nucleotides read TGTGCCAGCAGTTACGGCAGGCATCTGATCGAGCAGTACTTC. This sequence encodes CASSYGRHLIEQYF.

This clonotype showed up just a few times. The DNA for the CDR3 is TGTGCCAGCAGCTTAAGACAGACGAACTATGGCTACACCTTC. Translated: CASSLRQTNYGYTF. The chain is built from TRBV7-9 and TRBJ1-2; weak D call: TRBD1 (5 bases). V lost 2 bases and J lost 2, with 9 bases in between. There are 14 residues in the CDR3. Germline V gene data show CDR1 as SEHNR and CDR2 as FQNEAQ (reference sequence).

The V gene is TRBV10-3, the J gene TRBJ2-4; D may match TRBD1 or TRBD2 (5 bases each). Germline V gives CDR1 ENHRY, CDR2 SYGVKD. This CDR3 has 15 amino acids. The V end was cut by 3 bases, the J end by 0 bases, with 9 bases between. The DNA of the CDR3 is TGTGCCATCAGTGATGCCGGGACAGCCAAAAACATTCAGTACTTC. This encodes CAISDAGTAKNIQYF.

This clonotype was found many times. The chain carries TRBV13 and TRBJ2-3; 8 bases are shared with TRBD1. The germline V gene encodes CDR1 PRHDT and CDR2 FYEKMQ (reference sequence). V lost 2 bases to trimming and J lost 5 bases; unmatched junction nucleotides: 6. The CDR3 has 15 residues. The CDR3 spells CASSLRDRSQDTQYF. CDR3 in DNA: TGTGCCAGCAGCTTAAGGGACAGGAGCCAAGATACGCAGTATTTT.

This chain connects TRBV6-2 or TRBV6-3 to TRBJ2-5, with D uncertain. CDR3 length: 14 residues. V was trimmed by 2 bases and J by 4 bases, leaving 11 bases between them. Germline loops: CDR1 MNHEY, CDR2 SVGEGT. The CDR3 nucleotides read TGTGCCAGCAGTTACGGGTCTAGACGAGAGACCCAGTACTTC. Amino acids: CASSYGSRRETQYF.

This clonotype was seen a few times. This sequence joins TRBV5-1 and TRBJ2-1; 9 bases line up with TRBD1. The CDR3 has 15 amino acids. With V trimmed by 0 bases and J by 4 bases, 2 bases remained unmatched. The germline gives CDR1 SGHRS, CDR2 YFSETQ. In nucleotides, the CDR3 is TGCGCCAGCAGCTTGGACGGACAGGGGTACAATGAGCAGTTCTTC. It translates to CASSLDGQGYNEQFF.

This clonotype was observed a few times. The genes are TRBV5-1 and TRBJ2-1; D is ambiguous. V lost 5 bases, J lost 2 bases, and 8 bases lay in between. The CDR3 runs to 13 residues. CDR1 SGHRS and CDR2 YFSETQ come from the germline V gene. The CDR3 here is CASRQLPYNEQFF. The CDR3 DNA reads as TGCGCCAGCAGGCAGCTACCCTACAATGAGCAGTTCTTC.